The next 18 T cell receptor beta chains were all read from a single sample in a study of post-analysis software for immune sequencing data. Study-level findings and limits: TRBV5-6, TRBV5-1 and TRBV20-1 were among a few TRBV segments more frequent in patients than controls.

Unique molecular identifiers featured in each of the TCR beta cDNA libraries. A single record per CDR3 protein comes from TCRdb applying MiXCR to the PCR reads. The table lists about 540,000 distinct CDR3 sequences, roughly 34% of them singletons. Which antigens these TCRs recognize remains unknown. The specimen sequenced was blood. The receptor source for this set is a girl younger than 18 with multiple sclerosis.

V usage is TRBV4-1 and J usage is TRBJ2-1; TRBD1 is a possible D gene (5 bases). Trimming cost V 3 bases and J 9 bases, with 15 bases left between them. Germline V gene sequence: CDR1 MGHRA, CDR2 YSYEKL. CDR3 size: 14 residues. CDR3 DNA: TGCGCCAGCAGCCAGGGGCAGGGTCTGGGTGAGCAGTTCTTC. Amino acids: CASSQGQGLGEQFF.

This clonotype was seen only a few times. The gene calls are TRBV7-3 and TRBJ1-6; D not resolved. V gave up 4 bases and J gave up 0 bases, with 13 bases separating them. The CDR3 spans 17 residues. From germline, CDR1 is SGHTA and CDR2 FQGTGA. The CDR3 DNA is TGTGCCAGCAGCTCTCGCGGGGAGAGCTCCTATAATTCACCCCTCCACTTT. It is translated as CASSSRGESSYNSPLHF.

This chain uses TRBV6-4 with TRBJ2-2; D gene uncertain. Germline V lookup: CDR1 MRHNA, CDR2 SNTAGT. This CDR3 has 14 residues. V was clipped by 6 bases and J by 2 bases, with 10 bases between them. The CDR3 here is CASRAGFNTGELFF. CDR3 sequence (DNA): TGTGCCAGCAGGGCAGGCTTTAACACCGGGGAGCTGTTTTTT.

V and J are TRBV9 and TRBJ2-2; D is undetermined. CDR1 SGDLS and CDR2 YYNGEE come from the germline V gene. With 0 bases removed from V and 6 bases from J, the gap between germline ends came to 6 bases. The CDR3 spans 13 residues. CDR3 sequence reads: CASSVEVAGELFF. The CDR3 nucleotides read TGTGCCAGCAGCGTAGAGGTCGCCGGGGAGCTGTTTTTT.

This clonotype was picked up a small number of times. J is TRBJ2-4 and V is TRBV20-1, with TRBD2 matching over 7 bases. This CDR3 contains 16 residues. J was trimmed by 3 bases and V by 5 bases; bases with no gene match: 13. From germline, CDR1 is DFQATT and CDR2 SNEGSKA (reference sequence). This CDR3 reads CSALRWTRGGKNIQYF. DNA for the CDR3: TGCAGTGCTCTCCGATGGACTAGGGGTGGCAAAAACATTCAGTACTTC.

This rearrangement joins TRBV5-1 to TRBJ2-1; 7 bases align to TRBD2. This CDR3 is built from 14 residues. V lost 0 bases to trimming and J lost 6 bases; unmatched junction nucleotides: 3. Germline V gene data show CDR1 as SGHRS and CDR2 as YFSETQ. DNA for the CDR3: TGCGCCAGCAGCTTGGAGGGACTACTCAATGAGCAGTTCTTC. Its protein product is CASSLEGLLNEQFF.

Only a few counts were recorded for this clonotype. The CDR3 loop is CASRSRGSYEQYF. The CDR3 DNA follows: TGTGCCAGCAGAAGTCGTGGTTCCTACGAGCAGTACTTC. The chain joins TRBV7-8 to TRBJ2-7; D is unclear. The germline V and J ends were trimmed by 6 bases and 1 base, with 10 bases remaining between them. Germline V gene sequence: CDR1 SGHVS, CDR2 FQNEAQ. The CDR3 consists of 13 residues.

This rearrangement joins TRBV7-9 to TRBJ1-1, with no clear D. From germline, CDR1 is SEHNR and CDR2 FQNEAQ (reference sequence). This CDR3 has 19 residues. V was clipped by 0 bases and J by 0 bases, with 20 bases between them. The CDR3 loop reads CASSLAVEGRRLVNTEAFF. The CDR3 region has the DNA TGTGCCAGCAGCTTAGCCGTGGAGGGAAGACGATTGGTGAACACTGAAGCTTTCTTT.

This clonotype showed up many times. The chain employs TRBV5-1 and TRBJ2-1, with 15 bases lining up with TRBD2. The CDR3 sequence is 15 residues long. CDR1 and CDR2 (germline): SGHRS, YFSETQ. V was pared by 4 bases and J by 9 bases, with 5 bases of the junction left unmatched. The CDR3 loop reads CASSGLAGGPGEQFF. The DNA for the CDR3 is TGCGCCAGCAGCGGACTAGCGGGGGGGCCAGGTGAGCAGTTCTTC.

The J gene is TRBJ1-1, the V gene TRBV18; D is uncertain. V lost 3 bases and J lost 4, with 6 bases in between. The CDR3 contains 12 residues. The germline CDR1 and CDR2 sequences are KGHSH and LQKENI. The CDR3, as DNA: TGTGCCAGCTCACCTTACCTCACTGAAGCTTTCTTT. It translates to CASSPYLTEAFF. The full variable domain, in which reference TRBV18 and TRBJ1-1 provide the parts outside the CDR3, is NAGVMQNPRHLVRRRGQEARLRCSPMKGHSHVYWYRQLPEEGLKFMVYLQKENIIDESGMPKERFSAEFPKEGPSILRIQQVVRGDSAAYFCASSPYLTEAFFGQGTRLTVV.

Comments on this clonotype: A much larger clone differs from this one at a single base, so this may be a read error. This sequence joins TRBV5-6 and TRBJ2-7; D ambiguous. Germline CDR1 reads SGHDT; CDR2 reads YYEEEE. The V end lost 3 bases, the J end lost 2 bases, and 12 bases lay between the germline ends. The CDR3 is made up of 14 amino acids. CDR3 nucleotide sequence: TGTGCCAGCAGCTCGACGGGTAGAACCTACGAGCAGTACTTC. Encoded protein: CASSSTGRTYEQYF.

This clonotype was seen more than once but under ten times. The chain is built from TRBV9 and TRBJ2-1; 15 bases align to TRBD2. The CDR3 spans 15 residues. Germline CDR1 SGDLS, CDR2 YYNGEE. V was pared by 4 bases and J by 8 bases, with 4 bases of the junction left unmatched. CDR3 coding DNA: TGTGCCAGCAGCCCAGGACTAGCGGGGGGGCATGAGCAGTTCTTC. Translated, it gives CASSPGLAGGHEQFF.

This clonotype has a handful of counts. The chain uses TRBV10-3 and TRBJ2-5; 7 nucleotides align to TRBD2. Losses at the gene ends were 4 bases for V and 0 bases for J; bases not matched to a gene: 8. Germline V lookup: CDR1 ENHRY, CDR2 SYGVKD. This CDR3 region has 16 residues. CDR3 loop: CAISGASGSYQETQYF. The CDR3 nucleotides are TGTGCCATCAGTGGTGCTAGCGGATCGTACCAAGAGACCCAGTACTTC.

The V call is TRBV12-3 or TRBV12-4, the J call TRBJ1-1; 7 nucleotides match TRBD1. The CDR3 runs to 15 residues. J gave up 4 bases and V 1 base, and 6 bases lay outside the gene matches. CDR3 sequence (DNA): TGTGCCAGCAGTTTAGAGAAGGGGGCTCTCACTGAAGCTTTCTTT. It encodes CASSLEKGALTEAFF.

At least ten counts were recorded for this clonotype. The V call is TRBV5-5, the J call TRBJ2-1; 7 bases map to TRBD2. Germline V gene lookup returns CDR1 SGHKS and CDR2 YYEKEE (reference sequence). This CDR3 is 14 amino acids long. Losses at the gene ends were 0 bases for V and 7 bases for J; bases not matched to a gene: 4. The CDR3 DNA follows: TGTGCCAGCAGCTTGGAATGGACTAGGAATGAGCAGTTCTTC. Translated: CASSLEWTRNEQFF.

The gene calls are TRBV18 and TRBJ1-2; 9 positions agree with TRBD1. The V gene's germline CDR1 is KGHSH and CDR2 LQKENI. The J segment lost 7 bases and the V segment lost 3 bases, leaving 9 bases of the junction unmatched. The CDR3 length is 15 residues. This CDR3 is CASSPKQGAEVGYTF. The CDR3 DNA is TGTGCCAGCTCACCGAAACAGGGGGCGGAGGTTGGCTACACCTTC.

In this sample, this clonotype turned up a few times. V is TRBV3-1 and J is TRBJ2-3; 8 bases agree with TRBD2. In germline, CDR1 is LGHDT, CDR2 YNNKEL (reference sequence). V was clipped by 0 bases and J by 0 bases; unmatched bases: 2. The CDR3 contains 16 residues. This CDR3 reads CASSQDPSGSTDTQYF. CDR3 nucleotide sequence: TGTGCCAGCAGCCAAGACCCTAGCGGGAGCACAGATACGCAGTATTTT.

The chain carries TRBV10-2 and TRBJ1-1, with D possibly being TRBD1 (6 bases). The germline V gene has CDR1 WSHSY and CDR2 SAAADI. The CDR3 is made up of 14 amino acids. Trimming took 6 bases from V and 4 from J, leaving 15 bases between them. The DNA for the CDR3 is TGCGCCAGCAGCCAAATAGGGGGGAGCACTGAAGCTTTCTTT. Protein: CASSQIGGSTEAFF.